Listed here are 20 T cell receptor beta chains from one sample, sequenced in a study of blood T cell repertoires in COVID-19. TCRdb's table, derived via immunoSEQ multiplex PCR, lists solely in-frame clones and lacks some. The table records around 260,000 clones, 88% of them present only once. The sample was peripheral blood. All receptors come from a woman in her seventies with COVID-19, enrolled during active disease.

The chain uses TRBV19 and TRBJ2-3; D remains unclear. CDR3 length: 16 residues. Trimming cost V 4 bases and J 0 bases, with 14 bases left between them. Germline lookup yields CDR1 LNHDA and CDR2 SQIVND (reference sequence). For the CDR3, the DNA is TGTGCCAGTAGTAGTTTCCGAACTCCTAGCACAGATACGCAGTATTTT. Translating gives CASSSFRTPSTDTQYF.

The V call is TRBV30, the J call TRBJ1-1; 7 bases are shared with TRBD1. Germline V CDR1 and CDR2: GTSNPN, SVGIG (reference sequence). CDR3 size: 12 residues. With V trimmed by 3 bases and J by 4 bases, 2 bases remained unmatched. The CDR3 loop reads CAWSRQGTEAFF. The CDR3 bases are TGTGCCTGGAGCCGACAGGGCACTGAAGCTTTCTTT. Variable domain in full (rest from reference TRBV30 and TRBJ1-1): SQTIHQWPATLVQPVGSPLSLECTVEGTSNPNLYWYRQAAGRGLQLLFYSVGIGQISSEVPQNLSASRPQDRQFILSSKKLLLSDSGFYLCAWSRQGTEAFFGQGTRLTVV.

The rearrangement uses TRBV18 and TRBJ2-1; TRBD2 might be the D (5 bases). Germline-derived CDR1 and CDR2 are KGHSH and LQKENI. The CDR3 is 12 residues long. Trimming cost V 2 bases and J 9 bases, with 8 bases left between them. CDR3 loop: CASSPVGSEQFF. CDR3 DNA: TGTGCCAGCTCACCAGTAGGGAGTGAGCAGTTCTTC.

The genes are TRBV29-1 and TRBJ2-1; 10 nucleotides match TRBD1. The CDR3 consists of 15 residues. The V segment lost 6 bases and the J segment 4 bases; nucleotides outside the gene matches: 9. Germline V gene data show CDR1 as SQVTM and CDR2 as ANQGSEA. The CDR3 DNA sequence: TGCAGCGTCGCCGACGGGGACAGGGGATACAATGAGCAGTTCTTC. This gives the protein CSVADGDRGYNEQFF.

CDR3 nucleotides: TGTGCCAGCAGCCAAGAGGGCAGGGAAGCTTTCTTT. As protein: CASSQEGREAFF. The V and J genes are TRBV3-1 (or the pseudogene TRBV3-2) and TRBJ1-1, with no clear D. Trimming removed 0 bases at V and 8 bases at J, with 7 bases between. The germline CDR1 and CDR2 sequences are LGHDT and YNNKEL (reference sequence). The length of the CDR3 is 12 residues.

The chain joins TRBV12-5 to TRBJ2-3, with TRBD2 matching 7 bases. The CDR3 loop spans 15 amino acids. The junction had 2 bases not matched to a gene; V was cut back by 0 bases and J by 2 bases. The germline CDR1 and CDR2 sequences are LGHNT and FRNRAP. The CDR3: CASGLVSGYTDTQYF. CDR3 nucleotide sequence: TGTGCTAGTGGTTTGGTTAGCGGGTACACAGATACGCAGTATTTT.

This chain connects TRBV3-1 (or the pseudogene TRBV3-2) to TRBJ2-3, with 10 bases aligning to TRBD2. V was clipped by 1 base and J by 3 bases; unmatched bases: 4. This CDR3 has 16 residues. The germline V gene has CDR1 LGHDT and CDR2 YNNKEL (reference sequence). The CDR3 bases are TGTGCCAGCAGCCAAGGGACTAGCGGAAGGACAGATACGCAGTATTTT. This gives the protein CASSQGTSGRTDTQYF.

This sequence joins TRBV14 and TRBJ2-2; the match to TRBD1 covers 7 bases. CDR1 is SGHDN, CDR2 FVKESK, per germline. V was pared by 0 bases and J by 6 bases, with 10 bases of the junction left unmatched. The CDR3 totals 17 residues. The CDR3: CASSQDRDSFFSGELFF. CDR3 bases: TGTGCCAGCAGCCAAGACCGGGACAGCTTCTTTTCCGGGGAGCTGTTTTTT.

V gene TRBV7-8 combines with J gene TRBJ2-3; D not resolved. The CDR3 consists of 11 residues. Germline CDR1 reads SGHVS; CDR2 reads FQNEAQ. V lost 5 bases and J 6 bases, leaving 6 bases between the germline ends. CDR3 region: CASSLRDTQYF. Here the CDR3 DNA reads TGTGCCAGCAGCCTGCGGGATACGCAGTATTTT.

This clone was picked up a small number of times. This chain uses TRBV3-1 (or the pseudogene TRBV3-2) with TRBJ2-7; 12 bases are a match to TRBD2. J gave up 5 bases and V 6 bases, and 5 bases lay outside the gene matches. The CDR3 consists of 14 residues. Germline lookup yields CDR1 LGHDT and CDR2 YNNKEL (reference sequence). This CDR3 is CASSLAGGRHEQYF. The CDR3 DNA follows: TGTGCCAGCAGTCTAGCGGGAGGGCGGCACGAGCAGTACTTC.

This clone appeared once. This chain links TRBV24-1 with TRBJ2-5; 13 nucleotides match TRBD2. Germline CDR1 KGHDR, CDR2 SFDVKD. The CDR3 runs to 16 residues. V lost 0 bases to trimming and J lost 5 bases; unmatched junction nucleotides: 2. CDR3 protein: CATSDLGLAGAETQYF. CDR3 DNA sequence: TGTGCCACCAGTGATTTGGGACTAGCGGGAGCGGAGACCCAGTACTTC.

The chain joins TRBV6-6 to TRBJ1-5; no reliable D call. Germline CDR1 and CDR2: MNHNY and SVGAGI (reference sequence). The V and J ends lost 8 bases and 0 bases respectively, with 8 bases between them. The CDR3 has 13 residues. The CDR3 spells CASELYSNQPQHF. CDR3 in DNA: TGTGCCAGCGAGCTTTATAGCAATCAGCCCCAGCATTTT.

V and J are TRBV7-3 and TRBJ2-2; the D gene is possibly TRBD2 (5 bases). Germline V CDR1 and CDR2: SGHTA, FQGTGA. Trimming left V 3 bases short and J 4 bases short, with 15 bases between. The CDR3 length is 16 residues. The CDR3 protein is CASSFEGAWGTGELFF. The CDR3 bases are TGTGCCAGCAGCTTTGAGGGAGCCTGGGGCACCGGGGAGCTGTTTTTT.

The CDR3: CASSLRGNTEAFF. In DNA, the CDR3 is TGTGCCAGCAGCTTAAGGGGAAACACTGAAGCTTTCTTT. The chain recombines TRBV11-2 with TRBJ1-1; D may be TRBD1 (5 bases). Germline V gene data show CDR1 as SGHAT and CDR2 as FQNNGV. With 2 bases removed from V and 2 bases from J, the gap between germline ends came to 6 bases. The length of the CDR3 is 13 residues.

V and J are TRBV10-3 and TRBJ2-5, with 8 bases identical to TRBD1. The V segment lost 4 bases and the J segment 4 bases; nucleotides outside the gene matches: 5. From germline, CDR1 is ENHRY and CDR2 SYGVKD. The length of the CDR3 is 14 residues. The DNA for the CDR3 is TGTGCCATCAGTGGTGGGACAGGTGTAGAGACCCAGTACTTC. Translated: CAISGGTGVETQYF.

The rearrangement joins TRBV13 to TRBJ2-7; TRBD2 matches at 11 bases. Germline V lookup: CDR1 PRHDT, CDR2 FYEKMQ (reference sequence). V lost 5 bases, J lost 2 bases, and 8 bases stayed unmatched. The CDR3 totals 16 residues. CDR3 region: CASSAEIAGGPYEQYF. CDR3 DNA sequence: TGTGCCAGCAGCGCCGAAATAGCGGGAGGGCCCTACGAGCAGTACTTC.

V is TRBV19 and J is TRBJ2-7; D unresolved. The CDR3 runs to 14 residues. The ends were cut back, 3 bases at V and 3 bases at J, with 12 bases in the middle. CDR1 and CDR2 from the germline V gene are LNHDA and SQIVND (reference sequence). The CDR3 region is CASSIHFNGYEQYF. CDR3 DNA: TGTGCCAGTAGTATTCACTTCAATGGCTACGAGCAGTACTTC.

The V and J genes are TRBV30 and TRBJ1-2, with no clear D. Deletions cut 4 bases from V and 2 bases from J, with 8 bases between. This CDR3 has 12 amino acids. Germline lookup yields CDR1 GTSNPN and CDR2 SVGIG (reference sequence). This CDR3 reads CAWTGGNYGYTF. The CDR3 coding sequence is TGTGCCTGGACGGGAGGAAACTATGGCTACACCTTC.

This clone was seen only a few times. This chain joins TRBV4-2 and TRBJ2-7, with D possibly matching TRBD1 (6 bases). Germline loops: CDR1 LGHNA, CDR2 YNFKEQ. With 1 base removed from V and 6 bases from J, the gap between germline ends came to 13 bases. CDR3 length: 14 amino acids. The CDR3 sequence: CASSQAGVGGEQYF. For the CDR3, the DNA is TGTGCCAGCAGCCAAGCAGGGGTAGGTGGCGAGCAGTACTTC.

The chain couples TRBV5-4 to TRBJ2-6; D ambiguous. Trimming shortened V by 4 bases and J by 0 bases, and 8 bases separated the two germline ends. Germline V CDR1 and CDR2: SGHNT, YYREEE (reference sequence). The length of the CDR3 is 15 residues. The CDR3 loop reads CASSRSSSGANVLTF. The CDR3 DNA reads as TGTGCCAGCAGCAGGAGCAGCTCTGGGGCCAACGTCCTGACTTTC.